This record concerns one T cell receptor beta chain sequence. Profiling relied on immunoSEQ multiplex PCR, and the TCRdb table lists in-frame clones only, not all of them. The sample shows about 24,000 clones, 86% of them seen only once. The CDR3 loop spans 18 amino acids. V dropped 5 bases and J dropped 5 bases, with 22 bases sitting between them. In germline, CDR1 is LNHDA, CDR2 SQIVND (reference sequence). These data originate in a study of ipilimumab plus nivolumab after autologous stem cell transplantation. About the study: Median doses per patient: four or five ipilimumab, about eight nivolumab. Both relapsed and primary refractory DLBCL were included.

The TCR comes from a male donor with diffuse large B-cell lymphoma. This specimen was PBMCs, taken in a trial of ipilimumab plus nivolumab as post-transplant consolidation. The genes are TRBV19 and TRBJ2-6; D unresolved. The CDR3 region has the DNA TGTGCCAGTAGTTTTGAGTCGACAAATCAAAGTCGGGCCAACGTCCTGACTTTC. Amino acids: CASSFESTNQSRANVLTF.